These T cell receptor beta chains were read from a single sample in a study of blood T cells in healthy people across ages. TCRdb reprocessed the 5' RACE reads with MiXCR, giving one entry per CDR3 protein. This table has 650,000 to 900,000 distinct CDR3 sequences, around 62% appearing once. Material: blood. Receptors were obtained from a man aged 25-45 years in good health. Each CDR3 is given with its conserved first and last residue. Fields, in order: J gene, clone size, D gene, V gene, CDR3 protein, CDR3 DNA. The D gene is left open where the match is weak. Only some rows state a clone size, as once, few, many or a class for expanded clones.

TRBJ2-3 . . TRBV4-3 CASSQVERRFGDTQYF TGCGCCAGCAGCCAAGTCGAAAGGCGCTTTGGAGATACGCAGTATTTT
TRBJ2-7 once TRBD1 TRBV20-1 CSGRPGTGDEQYF TGCAGTGGCCGGCCGGGGACAGGGGACGAGCAGTACTTC
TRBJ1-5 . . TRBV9 CASSPRGGFDQPQHF TGTGCCAGCAGCCCCCGTGGAGGGTTCGATCAGCCCCAGCATTTT
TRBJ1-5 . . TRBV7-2 CASSPSWDSNQPQHF TGTGCCAGCAGCCCAAGCTGGGACAGCAATCAGCCCCAGCATTTT
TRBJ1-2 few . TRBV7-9 CASSEGPSDGYTF TGTGCCAGCAGCGAAGGGCCTAGCGATGGCTACACCTTC
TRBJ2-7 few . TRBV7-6 CASSLGLRGRKQDYEQYF TGTGCCAGCAGCTTAGGCCTCAGGGGTCGAAAACAGGACTACGAGCAGTACTTC
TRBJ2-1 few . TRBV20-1 CSAREWETDTYNEQFF TGCAGTGCCAGAGAGTGGGAGACGGATACTTACAATGAGCAGTTCTTC
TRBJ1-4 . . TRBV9 CASSVGFNEKLFF TGTGCCAGCAGCGTAGGTTTTAATGAAAAACTGTTTTTT
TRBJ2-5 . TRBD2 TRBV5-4 CASSLGGLAGPQETQYF TGTGCCAGCAGCTTGGGAGGACTAGCGGGTCCCCAAGAGACCCAGTACTTC
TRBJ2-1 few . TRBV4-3 CASSQGGSSYNEQFF TGCGCCAGCAGCCAAGGGGGGAGCTCCTACAATGAGCAGTTCTTC
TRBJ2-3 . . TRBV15 CATSKGQTLRDTQYF TGTGCCACCAGTAAGGGCCAGACGCTTCGGGATACGCAGTATTTT
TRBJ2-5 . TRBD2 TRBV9 CASSVADLAGETQYF TGTGCCAGCAGCGTAGCCGATCTAGCGGGAGAGACCCAGTACTTC
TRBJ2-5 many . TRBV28 CASSLRLGETQYF TGTGCCAGCAGTTTACGCCTGGGGGAGACCCAGTACTTC
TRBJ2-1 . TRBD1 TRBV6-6 CATGTGLYNEQFF TGTGCCACCGGGACAGGACTTTACAATGAGCAGTTCTTC
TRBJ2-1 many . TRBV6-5 CASSYSGRVGNEQFF TGTGCCAGCAGTTACTCGGGCAGGGTAGGGAATGAGCAGTTCTTC
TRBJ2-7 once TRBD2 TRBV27 CTSSLGGNYEQYF TGTACCAGCAGTCTGGGAGGGAACTACGAGCAGTACTTC
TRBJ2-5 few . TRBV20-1 CSATRQPVQETQYF TGCAGTGCTACCCGACAGCCCGTGCAAGAGACCCAGTACTTC